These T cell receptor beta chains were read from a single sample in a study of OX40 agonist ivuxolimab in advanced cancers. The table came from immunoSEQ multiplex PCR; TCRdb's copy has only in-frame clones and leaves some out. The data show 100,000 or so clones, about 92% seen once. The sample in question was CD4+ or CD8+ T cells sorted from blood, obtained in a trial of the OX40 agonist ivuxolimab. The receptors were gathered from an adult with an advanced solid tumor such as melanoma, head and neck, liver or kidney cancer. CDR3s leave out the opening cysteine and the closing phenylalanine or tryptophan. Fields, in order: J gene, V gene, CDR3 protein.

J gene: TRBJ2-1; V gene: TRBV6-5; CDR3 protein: ASSYSVYRLDEQF
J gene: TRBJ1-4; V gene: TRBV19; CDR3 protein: ASSNPVTGTNEKLF
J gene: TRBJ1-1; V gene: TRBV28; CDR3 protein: ASRPLNRAEAF
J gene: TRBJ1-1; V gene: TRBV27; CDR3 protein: ASTFDLYRGPGTEAF
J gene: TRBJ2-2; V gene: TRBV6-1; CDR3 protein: ASSTTGELF
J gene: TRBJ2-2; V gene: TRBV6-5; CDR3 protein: ASSKGPGELF
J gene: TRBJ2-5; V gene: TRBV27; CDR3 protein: ASSPHVQDDDQY
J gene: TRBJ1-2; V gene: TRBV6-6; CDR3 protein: ASSYSMRGIDGYT
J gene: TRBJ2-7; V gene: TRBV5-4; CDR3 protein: ASSFVGYEQY
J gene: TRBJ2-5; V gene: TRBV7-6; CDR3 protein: ASSLGGGGETQY
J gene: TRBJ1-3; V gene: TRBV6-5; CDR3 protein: ASSYGGASGNTIY
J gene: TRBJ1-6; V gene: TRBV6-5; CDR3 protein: ASSYTGGFNSPLH
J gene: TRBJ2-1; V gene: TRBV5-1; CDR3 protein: ASSLGASDFYNEQF
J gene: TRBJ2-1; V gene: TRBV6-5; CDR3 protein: ASRTTETYEQF
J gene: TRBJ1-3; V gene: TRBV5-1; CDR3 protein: ASSSTGGRGNTIY
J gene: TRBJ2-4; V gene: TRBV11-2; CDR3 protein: ASSLPASGGLAKNIQY
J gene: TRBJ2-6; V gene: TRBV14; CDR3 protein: ASSGGLGLGANVLT
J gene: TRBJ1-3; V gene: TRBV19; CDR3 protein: ASSPRRGNGNTIY
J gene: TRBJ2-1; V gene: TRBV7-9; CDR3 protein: ASSLTRAGGDNEQF
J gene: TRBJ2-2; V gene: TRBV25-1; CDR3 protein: ASSVTSTGELF
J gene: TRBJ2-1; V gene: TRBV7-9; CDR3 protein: ATAGTSGANEQF
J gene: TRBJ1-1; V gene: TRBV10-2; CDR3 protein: ASSDGTGIMNTEAF
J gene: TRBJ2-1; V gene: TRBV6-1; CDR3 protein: ASSGSGSSYNEQF
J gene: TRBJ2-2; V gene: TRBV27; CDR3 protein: ASRVGAGELF
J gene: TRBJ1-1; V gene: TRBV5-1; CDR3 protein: ASSPGGTEAF
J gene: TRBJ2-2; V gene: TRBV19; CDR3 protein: ASRSAGELF
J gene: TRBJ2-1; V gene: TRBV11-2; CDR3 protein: ASSLPRDEQF
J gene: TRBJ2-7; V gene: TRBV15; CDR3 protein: ATSRDATYEQY
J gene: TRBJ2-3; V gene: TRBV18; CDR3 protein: ASSPKDRVTLDTQY
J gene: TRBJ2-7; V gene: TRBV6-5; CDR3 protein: ASSWTRDYNYEQY